This T cell receptor beta chain came from a study of T-cell memory formation after mild COVID-19. Study-wide context: Largely donor-specific TCR clusters were found. Overall study results and limits: CD8+ contracting clones occupied EMRA, while CD4+ ones occupied mainly CM and EM.

Trimming left V 2 bases short and J 4 bases short, with 10 bases between. This CDR3 comprises 14 residues. Germline CDR1 reads SGHTA; CDR2 reads FQGNSA. This clonotype has ten or more counts. What it binds is unknown. Each CDR3 protein gets one entry after TCRdb re-called the 5' RACE reads with MiXCR. The sample yields 50,000 to 70,000 distinct CDR3 sequences, 12% seen once. The sequence was collected from a man younger than 35 who had mild COVID-19 (a few samples of this study predate the infection). Cell type and time point are not known. The sequenced material came from PBMCs or a T cell subset sorted from them (not recorded which). The chain links TRBV7-2 to TRBJ2-3; maybe TRBD2 (5 bases). The CDR3 nucleotides read TGTGCCAGCAGCTTAACGGAGGTCGCAGATACGCAGTATTTT. It specifies CASSLTEVADTQYF. Full variable domain (rest looked up from reference TRBV7-2 and TRBJ2-3): GAGVSQSPSNKVTEKGKDVELRCDPISGHTALYWYRQSLGQGLEFLIYFQGNSAPDKSGLPSDRFSAERTGGSVSTLTIQRTQQEDSAVYLCASSLTEVADTQYFGPGTRLTVL.